The 25 T cell receptor beta chains presented below share a single source sample, sequenced in a study of blood T cell repertoires in COVID-19. Repertoires were generated with immunoSEQ multiplex PCR, while TCRdb's copy carries only in-frame clones and drops some. Of a few hundred thousand clones in the sample, nearly 90% are singletons; the top ten hold about 1.7%. Sample: PBMCs or T cells enriched from blood (not recorded which). Every receptor here comes from a woman under 30 with acute COVID-19.

The chain links TRBV4-2 to TRBJ2-1; TRBD2 matches 9 bases. The CDR3 runs 15 residues. The junction had 6 bases not matched to a gene; V was cut back by 5 bases and J by 4 bases. From germline, CDR1 is LGHNA and CDR2 YNFKEQ. The CDR3 spells CASSGTSGLYNEQFF. The DNA for the CDR3 is TGTGCCAGCAGCGGAACTAGCGGGCTTTACAATGAGCAGTTCTTC.

The chain couples TRBV9 to TRBJ1-1, with D possibly matching TRBD1 (6 bases). CDR3 length: 15 amino acids. V dropped 3 bases and J dropped 4 bases, with 16 bases sitting between them. Germline values: CDR1 SGDLS, CDR2 YYNGEE. The CDR3 protein is CASSGQLGAGTEAFF. The CDR3 DNA sequence: TGTGCCAGCAGCGGCCAGCTGGGGGCGGGCACTGAAGCTTTCTTT.

The rearrangement joins TRBV28 to TRBJ2-2, with TRBD1 matching 9 bases. CDR3 length: 16 amino acids. Trimming took 7 bases from V and 5 from J; bases not matched to a gene: 11. Per germline, CDR1 MDHEN and CDR2 SYDVKM. CDR3 region: CASNAGTGPYTGELFF. The CDR3 nucleotides are TGTGCCAGCAACGCCGGGACAGGGCCTTATACCGGGGAGCTGTTTTTT.

The chain links TRBV6-5 to TRBJ2-7; the D gene is possibly TRBD2 (6 bases). CDR3 length: 13 amino acids. V was trimmed by 4 bases and J by 6 bases, leaving 13 bases between them. Germline V CDR1 and CDR2: MNHEY, SVGAGI. This chain's CDR3 is CASSLLDYLEQYF. The CDR3, as DNA: TGTGCCAGCAGTTTATTGGACTATCTCGAGCAGTACTTC.

This clone was recorded a few times. This chain uses TRBV30 with TRBJ2-1; the match to TRBD1 covers 9 bases. After removal of 5 bases from V and 7 bases from J, the junction contained 9 bases not matched to a gene. The CDR3 has 14 residues. The germline V gene encodes CDR1 GTSNPN and CDR2 SVGIG (reference sequence). The CDR3 sequence: CAWQDRGHTNEQFF. In DNA, the CDR3 is TGTGCCTGGCAGGACAGGGGACACACAAATGAGCAGTTCTTC. Variable domain in full (rest from reference TRBV30 and TRBJ2-1): SQTIHQWPATLVQPVGSPLSLECTVEGTSNPNLYWYRQAAGRGLQLLFYSVGIGQISSEVPQNLSASRPQDRQFILSSKKLLLSDSGFYLCAWQDRGHTNEQFFGPGTRLTVL.

The V gene is TRBV11-3, the J gene TRBJ2-7; 13 bases are a match to TRBD2. The CDR3 extends over 15 amino acids. V was clipped by 3 bases and J by 6 bases; unmatched bases: 5. Germline-derived CDR1 and CDR2 are SGHNT and YENEEA. Here the CDR3 DNA reads TGTGCCAGCAGCTTCGGGACTAGCGGGAATGGCGAGCAGTACTTC. Its translation is CASSFGTSGNGEQYF.

This chain uses TRBV9 with TRBJ2-3; 7 nucleotides match TRBD2. The CDR3 covers 15 residues. Germline CDR1 reads SGDLS; CDR2 reads YYNGEE. The ends lost 0 bases at V and 2 bases at J; junction bases unmatched: 3. CDR3 DNA sequence: TGTGCCAGCAGCGTAGCTAGCGGACCCACAGATACGCAGTATTTT. Translation gives CASSVASGPTDTQYF. Full variable domain (outside the CDR3, taken from reference TRBV9 and TRBJ2-3): DSGVTQTPKHLITATGQRVTLRCSPRSGDLSVYWYQQSLDQGLQFLIQYYNGEERAKGNILERFSAQQFPDLHSELNLSSLELGDSALYFCASSVASGPTDTQYFGPGTRLTVL.

The CDR3 DNA follows: TGTGCCAGCAGCCAGGTAACAGGGGGCGGGTCAGATACGCAGTATTTT. Translating gives CASSQVTGGGSDTQYF. J is TRBJ2-3 and V is TRBV4-2; 9 nucleotides line up with TRBD1. J was trimmed by 4 bases and V by 3 bases; bases with no gene match: 8. CDR1 is LGHNA, CDR2 YNFKEQ, per germline. This CDR3 comprises 16 residues.

The chain joins TRBV3-1 (or the pseudogene TRBV3-2) to TRBJ2-7, with TRBD2 matching 10 bases. This CDR3 region has 16 residues. Germline values: CDR1 LGHDT, CDR2 YNNKEL (reference sequence). With 0 bases clipped from V and 4 bases from J, the junction kept 6 bases outside the gene matches. CDR3 loop: CASSQDVLAGVYEQYF. CDR3 DNA sequence: TGTGCCAGCAGCCAAGATGTCCTAGCGGGGGTATACGAGCAGTACTTC.

The chain joins TRBV15 to TRBJ2-5; maybe TRBD2 (5 bases). CDR1 is LNHNV, CDR2 YYDKDF, per germline (reference sequence). V dropped 5 bases and J dropped 3 bases, with 13 bases sitting between them. CDR3 size: 14 residues. For the CDR3, the DNA is TGTGCCACCAGCGCGCGGGTGAACGAAGAGACCCAGTACTTC. Its protein is CATSARVNEETQYF.

This clone was counted a few times. The CDR3 reads CASSTEWRDRGSDEQYF. CDR3 DNA: TGCGCCAGCAGCACAGAGTGGCGGGACAGGGGGAGCGACGAGCAGTACTTC. The V call is TRBV5-1, the J call TRBJ2-7; 11 bases are a match to TRBD1. The V segment lost 4 bases and the J segment 5 bases; nucleotides outside the gene matches: 14. The CDR3 spans 17 residues. Germline CDR1 SGHRS, CDR2 YFSETQ.

The chain links TRBV6-5 to TRBJ2-7, with 9 bases that match TRBD1. The CDR3 has 14 residues. V was pared by 2 bases and J by 5 bases, with 4 bases of the junction left unmatched. Germline V lookup: CDR1 MNHEY, CDR2 SVGAGI. CDR3 sequence: CASSYRDRVDEQYF. The CDR3 DNA reads TGTGCCAGCAGTTACCGGGACAGGGTAGACGAGCAGTACTTC.

This clone was seen just once. This chain links TRBV14 with TRBJ1-1; possible D gene TRBD1, 6 bases. The germline gives CDR1 SGHDN, CDR2 FVKESK. CDR3 length: 16 residues. V was pared by 5 bases and J by 4 bases, with 20 bases between. CDR3 nucleotides: TGTGCCAGCAGCGAGAACAGGGTATTGGGTGGCACTGAAGCTTTCTTT. It translates to CASSENRVLGGTEAFF.

This chain uses TRBV2 with TRBJ2-1, with a weak D call TRBD1 (6 bases). The V gene's germline CDR1 is SNHLY and CDR2 FYNNEI. The CDR3 spans 13 residues. V dropped 6 bases and J dropped 5 bases, with 11 bases sitting between them. In DNA, the CDR3 is TGTGCCAGCAGGGACAGTGGAAACAATGAGCAGTTCTTC. It encodes CASRDSGNNEQFF.

The chain has TRBV30 and TRBJ2-3; D remains ambiguous. Germline CDR1 is GTSNPN and CDR2 is SVGIG (reference sequence). This CDR3 comprises 12 residues. The germline V and J ends were trimmed by 2 bases and 1 base, with 4 bases remaining between them. The CDR3 region is CAWSRGTDTQYF. In DNA form, the CDR3 reads TGTGCCTGGAGTCGGGGCACAGATACGCAGTATTTT.

The chain uses TRBV7-7 and TRBJ2-1; TRBD2 matches at 9 bases. The J segment lost 5 bases and the V segment lost 3 bases, leaving 2 bases of the junction unmatched. Germline CDR1 is SSHAT and CDR2 is FNYEAQ (reference sequence). CDR3 length: 14 residues. CDR3 sequence: CASSLASGNNEQFF. Here the CDR3 DNA reads TGTGCCAGCAGCTTGGCTAGCGGGAACAATGAGCAGTTCTTC.

This clone occurred once. The chain uses TRBV4-2 and TRBJ2-3, with 11 bases aligning to TRBD2. This CDR3 comprises 13 residues. From germline, CDR1 is LGHNA and CDR2 YNFKEQ. Trimming removed 0 bases from V and 12 bases from J; junction bases left unmatched: 2. CDR3 bases: TGTGCCAGCAGCCAAGAGACTAGCGGGACACAGTATTTT. It encodes CASSQETSGTQYF.

The chain is built from TRBV7-3 and TRBJ2-1; 7 bases agree with TRBD2. The germline CDR1 and CDR2 sequences are SGHTA and FQGTGA. The CDR3 extends over 17 amino acids. V gave up 0 bases and J gave up 0 bases; unmatched junction bases: 5. The CDR3 region has the DNA TGTGCCAGCAGCTTAACTCACGGGAGGTACTCCTACAATGAGCAGTTCTTC. Translation: CASSLTHGRYSYNEQFF. Based on the CDR3 plus reference TRBV7-3 and TRBJ2-1, the full variable domain is GAGVSQTPSNKVTEKGKYVELRCDPISGHTALYWYRQSLGQGPEFLIYFQGTGAADDSGLPNDRFFAVRPEGSVSTLKIQRTERGDSAVYLCASSLTHGRYSYNEQFFGPGTRLTVL.

The chain is built from TRBV4-1 and TRBJ1-5, with 7 bases lining up with TRBD1. The CDR3 consists of 20 residues. CDR1 is MGHRA, CDR2 YSYEKL, per germline. J lost 1 base, V lost 0 bases, and 15 bases had no gene match. The CDR3 spells CASSQDLVRRRGASNQPQHF. CDR3 nucleotide sequence: TGCGCCAGCAGCCAAGACCTCGTCCGGCGCAGGGGGGCCAGCAATCAGCCCCAGCATTTT.

The V gene is TRBV9, the J gene TRBJ1-2; 7 nucleotides agree with TRBD1. The CDR3 spans 14 residues. The germline V gene encodes CDR1 SGDLS and CDR2 YYNGEE. Trimming at V came to 4 bases and at J to 6 bases, leaving 9 bases not matched to a gene. The CDR3 bases are TGTGCCAGCAGCCCATCGACAGGGTACGATGGCTACACCTTC. This codes for CASSPSTGYDGYTF. The whole variable domain, filled in from reference TRBV9 and TRBJ1-2, reads DSGVTQTPKHLITATGQRVTLRCSPRSGDLSVYWYQQSLDQGLQFLIQYYNGEERAKGNILERFSAQQFPDLHSELNLSSLELGDSALYFCASSPSTGYDGYTFGSGTRLTVV.

Points on this clone: This sample includes further DNA sequences coding for the same CDR3. This chain joins TRBV28 and TRBJ2-1; TRBD1 agrees at 8 bases. This CDR3 is 14 amino acids long. The trim removed 3 bases at V and 7 bases at J, leaving 5 bases unmatched. CDR1 MDHEN and CDR2 SYDVKM come from the germline V gene. CDR3: CASSLAGGGNEQFF. CDR3 DNA sequence: TGTGCCAGCAGTTTGGCAGGGGGCGGGAATGAGCAGTTCTTC.

The rearrangement uses TRBV18 and TRBJ2-1, with 9 bases lining up with TRBD2. V lost 3 bases and J lost 8; bases outside the gene matches: 17. Germline CDR1 KGHSH, CDR2 LQKENI. This CDR3 is built from 18 residues. The CDR3: CASSPGLAGGAGIDEQFF. The CDR3, as DNA: TGTGCCAGCTCACCCGGTCTGGCGGGAGGGGCTGGGATCGATGAGCAGTTCTTC.

This clone was found a few times. This sample also contains other DNA sequences that code for the same CDR3. J is TRBJ2-1 and V is TRBV3-1 (or the pseudogene TRBV3-2), with TRBD2 matching 13 bases. After removal of 1 base from V and 6 bases from J, the junction contained 0 bases not matched to a gene. Germline CDR1 is LGHDT and CDR2 is YNNKEL (reference sequence). The CDR3 runs 15 residues. This chain's CDR3 is CASSQGLAGGNEQFF. CDR3 DNA sequence: TGTGCCAGCAGCCAAGGACTAGCGGGAGGCAATGAGCAGTTCTTC.

In this sample, this clone turned up once. The chain carries TRBV5-4 and TRBJ1-2, with a tentative D call TRBD1 (5 bases). This CDR3 is 17 amino acids long. V was pared by 0 bases and J by 3 bases, with 18 bases between. CDR1 is SGHNT and CDR2 is YYREEE in the germline V gene (reference sequence). The CDR3 DNA sequence: TGTGCCAGCAGCTTGGTGCCGAGTGGGGGGAGGGACTATGGCTACACCTTC. It yields the protein CASSLVPSGGRDYGYTF.

The DNA of the CDR3 is TGTGCCAGCAGTGATTTGACAGCATCCTCTGGAAACACCATATATTTT. As protein: CASSDLTASSGNTIYF. This chain uses TRBV6-1 with TRBJ1-3, with D perhaps matching TRBD1 (5 bases). The CDR3 length is 16 residues. Germline CDR1 and CDR2: MNHNS and SASEGT. With 3 bases removed from V and 0 bases from J, the gap between germline ends came to 12 bases.